This entry describes one T cell receptor (beta chain). Its target is not known. CDR1 and CDR2 (germline): SGHDN, FVKESK. The CDR3 length is 16 residues. Germline trimming cut 4 bases from V and 11 bases from J; bases unmatched to any gene: 13. The sample comes from a study of cytomegalovirus exposure and HLA in healthy donors. In the PCR, 60 Vbeta and 13 Jbeta primers were used. Some clones are missing from TCRdb's copy, which holds only in-frame ones; the method was immunoSEQ multiplex PCR. Among some 100,000 clones listed, just under 75% were seen once. Study-wide results and caveats: Owing to their indistinguishability, certain V segments, notably TRBV6-2 and TRBV6-3, were excluded. Both high specificity and high sensitivity reportedly marked the classifier's diagnosis of cytomegalovirus status. TCR beta V- and J-gene trimming, according to a later analysis, was linked to a missense DCLRE1C variant.

Sequencing input: PBMCs. The chain employs TRBV14 and TRBJ1-4; 10 bases map to TRBD1. The source is a human donor in good health. The CDR3 is CASSPTIGTGVQKLFF. The DNA of the CDR3 is TGTGCCAGCAGCCCGACGATCGGGACAGGGGTCCAGAAACTGTTTTTT.